Listed here is a single T cell receptor beta chain. The data belong to a study of blood T cell repertoires in COVID-19. In the study overall: PBMCs, B-cell-depleted T cells, or T cells were the source of the cDNA or gDNA that made up the material.

The CDR3 extends over 16 amino acids. With V trimmed by 0 bases and J by 1 base, 5 bases remained unmatched. Germline values: CDR1 SGDLS, CDR2 YYNGEE. Method: immunoSEQ multiplex PCR; TCRdb's copy keeps in-frame clones and lacks some. This table holds some 220,000 clones, 85% found once. This receptor was taken from a woman aged 65 to 85 with COVID-19, enrolled during active disease. The specimen was peripheral blood. V and J are TRBV9 and TRBJ2-3; 7 bases match TRBD1. In DNA form, the CDR3 reads TGTGCCAGCAGCGTAGCCCCAGGGGGTGGCACAGATACGCAGTATTTT. Translated: CASSVAPGGGTDTQYF.